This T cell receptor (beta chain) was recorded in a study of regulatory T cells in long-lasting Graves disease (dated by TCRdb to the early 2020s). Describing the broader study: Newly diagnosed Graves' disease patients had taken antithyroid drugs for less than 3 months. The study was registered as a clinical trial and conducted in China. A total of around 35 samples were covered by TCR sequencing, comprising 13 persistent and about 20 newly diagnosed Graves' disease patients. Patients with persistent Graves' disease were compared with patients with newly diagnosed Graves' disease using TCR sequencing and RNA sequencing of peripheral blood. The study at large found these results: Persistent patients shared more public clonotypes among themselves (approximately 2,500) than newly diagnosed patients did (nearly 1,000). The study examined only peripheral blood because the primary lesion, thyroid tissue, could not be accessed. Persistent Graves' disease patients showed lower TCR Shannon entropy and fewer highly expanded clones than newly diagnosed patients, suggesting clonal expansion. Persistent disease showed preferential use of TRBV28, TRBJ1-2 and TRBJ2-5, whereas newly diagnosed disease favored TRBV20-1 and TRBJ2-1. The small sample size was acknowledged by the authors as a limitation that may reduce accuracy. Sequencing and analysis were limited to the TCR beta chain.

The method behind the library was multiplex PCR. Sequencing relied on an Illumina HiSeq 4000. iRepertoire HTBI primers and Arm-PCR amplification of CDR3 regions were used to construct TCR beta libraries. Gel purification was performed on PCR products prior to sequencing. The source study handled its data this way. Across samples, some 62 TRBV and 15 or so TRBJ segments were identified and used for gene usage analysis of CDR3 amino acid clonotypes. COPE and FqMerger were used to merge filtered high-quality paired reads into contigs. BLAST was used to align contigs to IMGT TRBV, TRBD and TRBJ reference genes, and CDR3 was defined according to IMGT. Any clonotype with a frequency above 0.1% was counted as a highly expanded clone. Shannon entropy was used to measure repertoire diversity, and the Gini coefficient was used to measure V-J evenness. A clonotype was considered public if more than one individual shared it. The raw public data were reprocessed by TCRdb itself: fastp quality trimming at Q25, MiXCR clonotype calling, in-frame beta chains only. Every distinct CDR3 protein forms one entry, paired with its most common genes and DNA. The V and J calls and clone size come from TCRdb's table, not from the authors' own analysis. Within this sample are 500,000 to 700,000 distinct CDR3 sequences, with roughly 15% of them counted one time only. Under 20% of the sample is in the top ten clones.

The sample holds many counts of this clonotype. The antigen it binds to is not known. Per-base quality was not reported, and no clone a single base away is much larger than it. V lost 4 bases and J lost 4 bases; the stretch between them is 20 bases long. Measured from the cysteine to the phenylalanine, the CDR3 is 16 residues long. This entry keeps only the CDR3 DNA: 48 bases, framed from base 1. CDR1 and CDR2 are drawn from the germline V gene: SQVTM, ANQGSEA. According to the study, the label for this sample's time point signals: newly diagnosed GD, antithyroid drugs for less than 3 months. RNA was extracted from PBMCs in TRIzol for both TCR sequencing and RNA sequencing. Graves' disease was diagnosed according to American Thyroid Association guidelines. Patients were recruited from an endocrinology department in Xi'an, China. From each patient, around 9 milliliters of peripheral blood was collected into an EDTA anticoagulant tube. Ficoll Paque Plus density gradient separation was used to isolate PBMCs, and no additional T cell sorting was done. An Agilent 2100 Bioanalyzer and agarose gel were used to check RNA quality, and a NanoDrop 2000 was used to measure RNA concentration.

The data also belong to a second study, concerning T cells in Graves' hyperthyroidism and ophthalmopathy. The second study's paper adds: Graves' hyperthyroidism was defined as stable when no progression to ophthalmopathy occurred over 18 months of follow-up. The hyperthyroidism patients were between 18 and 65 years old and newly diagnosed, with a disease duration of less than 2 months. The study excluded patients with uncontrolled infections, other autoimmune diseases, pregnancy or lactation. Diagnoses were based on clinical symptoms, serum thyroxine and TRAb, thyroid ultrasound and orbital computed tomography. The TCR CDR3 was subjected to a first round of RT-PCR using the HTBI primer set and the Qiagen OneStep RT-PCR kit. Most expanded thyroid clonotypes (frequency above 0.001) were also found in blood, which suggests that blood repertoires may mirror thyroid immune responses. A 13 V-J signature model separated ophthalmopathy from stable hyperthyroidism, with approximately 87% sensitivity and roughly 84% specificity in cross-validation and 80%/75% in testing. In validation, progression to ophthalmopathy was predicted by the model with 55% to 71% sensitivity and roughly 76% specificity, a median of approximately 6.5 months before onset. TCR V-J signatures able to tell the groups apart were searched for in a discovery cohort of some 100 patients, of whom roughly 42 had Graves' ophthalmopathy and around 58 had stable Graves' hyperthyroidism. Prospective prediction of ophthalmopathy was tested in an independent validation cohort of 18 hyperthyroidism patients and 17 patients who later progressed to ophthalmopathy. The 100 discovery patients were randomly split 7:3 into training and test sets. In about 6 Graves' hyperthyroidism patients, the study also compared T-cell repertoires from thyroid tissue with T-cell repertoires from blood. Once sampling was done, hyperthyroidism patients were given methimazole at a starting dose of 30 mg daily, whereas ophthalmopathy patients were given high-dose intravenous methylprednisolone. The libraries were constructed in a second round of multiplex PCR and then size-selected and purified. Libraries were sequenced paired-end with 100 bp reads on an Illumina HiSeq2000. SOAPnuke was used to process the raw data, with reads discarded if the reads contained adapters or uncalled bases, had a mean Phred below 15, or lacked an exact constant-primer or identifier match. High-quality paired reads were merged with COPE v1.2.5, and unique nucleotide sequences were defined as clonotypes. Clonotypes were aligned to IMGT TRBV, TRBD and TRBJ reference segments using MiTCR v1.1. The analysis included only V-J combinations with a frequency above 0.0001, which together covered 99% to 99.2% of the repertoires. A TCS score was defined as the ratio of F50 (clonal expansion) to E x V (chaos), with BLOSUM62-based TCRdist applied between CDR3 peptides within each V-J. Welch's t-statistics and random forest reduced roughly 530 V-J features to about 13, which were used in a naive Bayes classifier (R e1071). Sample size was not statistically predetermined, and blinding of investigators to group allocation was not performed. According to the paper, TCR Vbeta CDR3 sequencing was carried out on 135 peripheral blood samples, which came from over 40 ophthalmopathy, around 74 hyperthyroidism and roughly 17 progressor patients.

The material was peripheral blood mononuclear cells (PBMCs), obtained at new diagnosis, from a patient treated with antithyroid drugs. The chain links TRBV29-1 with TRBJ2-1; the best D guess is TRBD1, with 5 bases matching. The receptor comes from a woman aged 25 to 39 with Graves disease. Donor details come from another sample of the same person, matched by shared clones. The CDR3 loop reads CSVATDGAAEYNEQFF. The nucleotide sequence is TGCAGCGTTGCCACCGATGGGGCGGCGGAATACAATGAGCAGTTCTTC.